This T cell receptor beta chain was captured in a study of glioma-infiltrating T cells after dendritic cell vaccination. Background on the study: Dendritic cell vaccine was injected intradermally three times, biweekly.

Study results and caveats: TCR clonality showed no direct relationship with survival. The cohort had few patients with full blood and tumor sets.

Trimming left V 4 bases short and J 1 base short, with 7 bases between. Germline V gives CDR1 MRHNA, CDR2 SNTAGT. The CDR3 loop spans 14 amino acids. Primers: 60 V beta forward and 13 J beta reverse. Here immunoSEQ multiplex PCR was the method, and the copy in TCRdb shows in-frame clones only, minus some. The table records tens of thousands of clones, about 79% of them present only once. The time point was: after dendritic cell vaccination, including at tumor progression/relapse. This clone was seen a few times. Its antigen is unknown. The sequence was collected from a human donor with glioblastoma. The specimen was blood, collected after dendritic cell vaccination. The V and J genes are TRBV6-4 and TRBJ2-2; D perhaps matches TRBD2 (5 bases). The CDR3 loop reads CASSVGVNTGELFF. Written as DNA, the CDR3 is TGTGCCAGCAGTGTCGGGGTGAACACCGGGGAGCTGTTTTTT.